Below, one TCR beta chain is given with its context. Its antigen is unknown. CDR3 length: 16 residues. With 2 bases removed from V and 2 bases from J, the gap between germline ends came to 13 bases. The germline V gene encodes CDR1 MNHEY and CDR2 SVGEGT. The data stem from a study of blood T cells in healthy people across ages. The people who gave samples were healthy Caucasians from Russia, aged about 6 to 100. A sample-barcoded 5' primer and a J-beta primer mix were used in a second PCR of roughly 7 to 12 cycles. TCRdb passed the 5' RACE reads through MiXCR, listing each CDR3 protein once. Seen here are around 870,000 distinct CDR3 sequences, 29% observed once, and the top ten hold approximately 15%. General observations from the study: Long-lived donors carried more naive CD4+ cells and greater diversity than aged donors. The diversity estimates, figures obtained from one million T cells, were considered underestimates. With age, beta diversity per million T cells declined roughly linearly, significantly by approximately 41.

Sequencing input: blood. The V gene is TRBV6-2 or TRBV6-3, the J gene TRBJ2-4; D uncertain. This clonotype was obtained from a woman older than 75 in good health. CDR3 coding DNA: TGTGCCAGCAGTTACGGGCCGGGTACCACCAAAAACATTCAGTACTTC. Its translation is CASSYGPGTTKNIQYF.